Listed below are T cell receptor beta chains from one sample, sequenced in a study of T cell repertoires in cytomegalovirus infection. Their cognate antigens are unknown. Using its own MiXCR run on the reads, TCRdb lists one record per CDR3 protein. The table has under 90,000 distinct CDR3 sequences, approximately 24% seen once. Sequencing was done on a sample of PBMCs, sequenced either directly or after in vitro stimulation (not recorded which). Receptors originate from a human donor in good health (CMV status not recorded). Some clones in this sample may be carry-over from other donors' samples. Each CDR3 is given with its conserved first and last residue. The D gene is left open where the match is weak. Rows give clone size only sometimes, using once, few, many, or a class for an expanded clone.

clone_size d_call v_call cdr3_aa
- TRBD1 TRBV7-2 CASSGGGQGSPYGYTF
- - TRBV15 CATSRVAQGVNEQFF
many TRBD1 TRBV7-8 CASSYPNSTGTFTQYF
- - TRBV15 CAISRGSSGAGTGELFF
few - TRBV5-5 CASSLGGAVRYNEQFF
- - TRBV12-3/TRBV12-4 CASSFWQKETQYF
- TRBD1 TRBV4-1 CASSQASDRDYNSPLHF
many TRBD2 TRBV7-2 CASSLSLAGGTDTQYF
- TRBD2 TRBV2 CASRGLAQETQYF
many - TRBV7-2 CASSPGIFVGGDTQYF